This T cell receptor beta chain was documented in a study of PD-1 blockade in classical Hodgkin lymphoma. Study-wide results and limits: Some patients began nivolumab under 1 year after ASCT. These patients were excluded from later analyses.

Data came from immunoSEQ multiplex PCR; TCRdb stores just in-frame clones and leaves some out. The table includes 15,000 to 20,000 clones, around 70% detected once. Details on this clone: No antigen is known for it.

Per germline, CDR1 SGHRS and CDR2 YFSETQ. The CDR3 spans 15 residues. The V end was cut by 3 bases, the J end by 2 bases, with 9 bases between. Time point in this sample: cycle 4 day 1 (C4D1), after 5 to 7 weeks of nivolumab. Each patient experienced a relapse that followed autologous stem cell transplantation, and brentuximab vedotin exposure varied. CD4+ T cells were purified from thawed PBMCs by magnetic negative selection. The sample was CD4+ T cells from blood, taken before the fourth cycle of nivolumab. J is TRBJ2-6 and V is TRBV5-1; D gene uncertain. The TCR comes from a human donor with classical Hodgkin lymphoma. Here the CDR3 DNA reads TGCGCCAGCAGCTCGAGACCAGCTGGGGCCAACGTCCTGACTTTC. Protein product: CASSSRPAGANVLTF.